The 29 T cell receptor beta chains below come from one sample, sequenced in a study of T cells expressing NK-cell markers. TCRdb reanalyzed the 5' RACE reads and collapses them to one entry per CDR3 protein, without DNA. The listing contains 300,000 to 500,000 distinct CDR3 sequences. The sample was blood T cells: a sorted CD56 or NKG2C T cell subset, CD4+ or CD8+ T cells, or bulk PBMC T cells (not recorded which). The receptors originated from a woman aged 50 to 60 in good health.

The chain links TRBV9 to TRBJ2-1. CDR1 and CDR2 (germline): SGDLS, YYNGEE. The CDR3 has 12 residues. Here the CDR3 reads CASSVGVNEQFF.

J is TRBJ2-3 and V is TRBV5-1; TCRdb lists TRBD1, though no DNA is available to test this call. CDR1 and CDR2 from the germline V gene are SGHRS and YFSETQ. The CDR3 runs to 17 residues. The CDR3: CASSPGWRRLYTDTQYF.

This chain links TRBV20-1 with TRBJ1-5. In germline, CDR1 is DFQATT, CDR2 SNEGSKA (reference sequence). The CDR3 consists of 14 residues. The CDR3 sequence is CSARDSAYQQPQHF.

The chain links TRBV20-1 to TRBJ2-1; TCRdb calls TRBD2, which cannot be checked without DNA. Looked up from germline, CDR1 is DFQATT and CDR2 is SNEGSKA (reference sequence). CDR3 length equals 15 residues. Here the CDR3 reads CSAPIPLAGGDEQFF.

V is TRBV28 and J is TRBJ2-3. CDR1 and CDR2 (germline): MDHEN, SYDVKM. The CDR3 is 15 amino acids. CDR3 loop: CASSYPRSSADTQYF. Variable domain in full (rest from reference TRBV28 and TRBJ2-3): DVKVTQSSRYLVKRTGEKVFLECVQDMDHENMFWYRQDPGLGLRLIYFSYDVKMKEKGDIPEGYSVSREKKERFSLILESASTNQTSMYLCASSYPRSSADTQYFGPGTRLTVL.

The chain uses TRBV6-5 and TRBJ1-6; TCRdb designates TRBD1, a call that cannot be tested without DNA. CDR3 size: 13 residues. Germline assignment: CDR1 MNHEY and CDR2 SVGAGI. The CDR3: CATQGEDNSPLHF.

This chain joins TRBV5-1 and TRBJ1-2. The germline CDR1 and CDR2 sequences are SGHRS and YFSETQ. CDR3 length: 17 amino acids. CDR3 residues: CASSPGGWRVANYGYTF.

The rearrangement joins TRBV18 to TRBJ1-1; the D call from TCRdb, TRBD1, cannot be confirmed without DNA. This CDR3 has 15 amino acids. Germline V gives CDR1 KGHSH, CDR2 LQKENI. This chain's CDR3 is CASSPIRGGRTEAFF.

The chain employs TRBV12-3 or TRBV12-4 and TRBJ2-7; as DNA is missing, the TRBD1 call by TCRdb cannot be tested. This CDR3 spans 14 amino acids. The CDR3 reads CASSLLGGQYEQYF.

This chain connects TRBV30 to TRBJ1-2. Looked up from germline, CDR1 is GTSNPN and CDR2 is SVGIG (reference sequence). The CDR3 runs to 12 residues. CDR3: CAWSRGNYGYTF.

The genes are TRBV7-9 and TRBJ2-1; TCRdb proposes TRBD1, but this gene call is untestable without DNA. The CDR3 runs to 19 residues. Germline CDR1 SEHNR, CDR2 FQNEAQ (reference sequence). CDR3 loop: CASSSPPGSGSPIYNEQFF.

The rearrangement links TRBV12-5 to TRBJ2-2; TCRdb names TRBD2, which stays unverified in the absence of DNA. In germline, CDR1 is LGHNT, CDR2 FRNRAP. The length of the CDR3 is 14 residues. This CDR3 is CASGLPPNTGELFF.

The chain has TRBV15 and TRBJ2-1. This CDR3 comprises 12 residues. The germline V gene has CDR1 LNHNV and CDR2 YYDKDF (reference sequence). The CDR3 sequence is CATSRVQDEQFF.

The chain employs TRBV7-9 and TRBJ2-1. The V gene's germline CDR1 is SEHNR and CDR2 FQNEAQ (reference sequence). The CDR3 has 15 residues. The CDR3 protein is CASSPTMGISNEQFF.

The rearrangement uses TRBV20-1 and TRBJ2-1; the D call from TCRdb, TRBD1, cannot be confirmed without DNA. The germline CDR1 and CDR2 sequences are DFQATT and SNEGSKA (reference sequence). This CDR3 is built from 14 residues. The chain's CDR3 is CSAIDQGGINEQFF.

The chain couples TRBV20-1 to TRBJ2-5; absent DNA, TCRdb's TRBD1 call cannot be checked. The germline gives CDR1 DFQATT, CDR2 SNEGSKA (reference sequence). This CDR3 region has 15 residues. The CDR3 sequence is CSARDHREYQETQYF.

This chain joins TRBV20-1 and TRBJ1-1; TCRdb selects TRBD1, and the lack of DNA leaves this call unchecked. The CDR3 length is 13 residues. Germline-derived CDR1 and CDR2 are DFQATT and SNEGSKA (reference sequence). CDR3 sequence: CSALGQTNTEAFF.

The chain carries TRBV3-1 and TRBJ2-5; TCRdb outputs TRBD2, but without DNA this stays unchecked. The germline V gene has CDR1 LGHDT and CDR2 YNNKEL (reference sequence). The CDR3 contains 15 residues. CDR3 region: CASSHPREGHETQYF.

CDR3 sequence reads: CASSRGGGSAYEQYF. The chain combines TRBV6-5 with TRBJ2-7; TCRdb's D call, TRBD2, is unchecked because there is no DNA. Per germline, CDR1 MNHEY and CDR2 SVGAGI. This CDR3 comprises 15 residues.

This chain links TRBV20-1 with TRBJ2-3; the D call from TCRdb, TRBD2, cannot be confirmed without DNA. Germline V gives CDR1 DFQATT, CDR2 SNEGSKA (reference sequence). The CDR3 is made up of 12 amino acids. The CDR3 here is CSAFSGWDTQYF.

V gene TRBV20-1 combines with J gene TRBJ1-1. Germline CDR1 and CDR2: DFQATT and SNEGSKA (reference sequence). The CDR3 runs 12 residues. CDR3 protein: CSAPVVNTEAFF.

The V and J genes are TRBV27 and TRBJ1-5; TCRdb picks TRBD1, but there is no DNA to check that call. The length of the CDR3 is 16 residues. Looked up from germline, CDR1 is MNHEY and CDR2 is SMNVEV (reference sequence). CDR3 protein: CASSSRTGGFYQPQHF.

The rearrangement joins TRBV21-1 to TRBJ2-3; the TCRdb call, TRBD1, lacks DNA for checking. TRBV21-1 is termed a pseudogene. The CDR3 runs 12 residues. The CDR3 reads CASSPCWDTQYF.

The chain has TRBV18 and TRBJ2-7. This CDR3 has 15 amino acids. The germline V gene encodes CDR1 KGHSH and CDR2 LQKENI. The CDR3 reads CASSPPLGGFYEQYF.

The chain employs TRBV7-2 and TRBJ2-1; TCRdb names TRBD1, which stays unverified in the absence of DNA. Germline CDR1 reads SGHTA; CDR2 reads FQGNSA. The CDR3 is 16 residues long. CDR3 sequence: CASSLGFRSLGNEQFF. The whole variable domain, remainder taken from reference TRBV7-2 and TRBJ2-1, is GAGVSQSPSNKVTEKGKDVELRCDPISGHTALYWYRQSLGQGLEFLIYFQGNSAPDKSGLPSDRFSAERTGGSVSTLTIQRTQQEDSAVYLCASSLGFRSLGNEQFFGPGTRLTVL.

The CDR3 loop reads CASTERGIHTQYF. The rearrangement links TRBV2 to TRBJ2-3. The CDR3 totals 13 residues. In germline, CDR1 is SNHLY, CDR2 FYNNEI.

The CDR3 spells CSARDKRENNEQFF. The J gene is TRBJ2-1, the V gene TRBV20-1; TCRdb picks TRBD2, but there is no DNA to check that call. The germline CDR1 and CDR2 sequences are DFQATT and SNEGSKA (reference sequence). The CDR3 spans 14 residues.

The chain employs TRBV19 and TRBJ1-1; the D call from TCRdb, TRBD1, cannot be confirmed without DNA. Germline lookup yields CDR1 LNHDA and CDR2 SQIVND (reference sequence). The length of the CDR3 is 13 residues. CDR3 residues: CASNRGMNTEAFF.

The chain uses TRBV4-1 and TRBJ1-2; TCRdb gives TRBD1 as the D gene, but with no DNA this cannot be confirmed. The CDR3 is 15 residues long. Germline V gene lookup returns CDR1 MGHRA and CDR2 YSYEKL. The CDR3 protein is CASSQISGALNGYTF.